The T cell receptor beta chain described here comes from a study of shared clonotypes between healthy human individuals. As to this clone: Its target is unknown.

V lost 1 base and J 6 bases, leaving 7 bases between the germline ends. The CDR3 consists of 12 residues. Germline V gene lookup returns CDR1 SGHRS and CDR2 YFSETQ. Repertoires were generated with immunoSEQ multiplex PCR, while TCRdb's copy carries only in-frame clones and drops some. The sample carries about 2.3 million clones, roughly 92% recorded once. Regarding the study as a whole: Compared with clonotypes that all four donors shared, non-shared clonotypes had lower generation probabilities. Although depth was large, rarefaction showed that sequencing of the sorted subsets was incomplete.

This chain connects TRBV5-1 to TRBJ1-2; D ambiguous. This TCR came from a man aged 18 to 35 in good health. Some clones in this sample may be carry-over from other donors' samples. The sample was naive CD4+ T cells from PBMCs. Subset meaning: CD45RA+ positively selected. CDR3 sequence: CASSLKGDGYTF. In DNA, the CDR3 is TGCGCCAGCAGCTTGAAAGGTGATGGCTACACCTTC.